The rows below give T cell receptor beta chains drawn from one sample of a study of control samples from healthy donors and cancer patients. Measured with immunoSEQ multiplex PCR; TCRdb has only the in-frame clones, and not every one. Among 400,000 to 450,000 clones, roughly 90% were seen once, and the ten largest hold approximately 6.3%. The sample comprised PBMCs. These receptors came from a man aged 35 to 55 with head and neck cancer. CDR3s leave out the opening cysteine and the closing phenylalanine or tryptophan. The size of a clone is reported for some rows only, either as once, few or many, or as a class for expanded clones.

abundance	j_gene	v_gene	CDR3aa
NA	TRBJ2-7	TRBV28	ASRARVGAYEQY
NA	TRBJ2-7	TRBV3-1/TRBV3-2	ASSPGGSYEQY
NA	TRBJ2-1	TRBV19	ASSRVERGGGEQF
once	TRBJ1-2	TRBV14	ARPDRTVLFGYT
NA	TRBJ2-7	TRBV27	ASSPDPGGYEQY
NA	TRBJ2-5	TRBV7-3	ASSSKTQGARETQY
NA	TRBJ2-7	TRBV4-3	ASSQARGGEQY
NA	TRBJ2-3	TRBV24-1	ATSDFKGDRETGAQY
NA	TRBJ1-2	TRBV25-1	ASSAPGGRRGYT
NA	TRBJ2-7	TRBV5-1	ASSLEGPNDEQY
NA	TRBJ2-5	TRBV6-5	ASTTGRGYQETQY
NA	TRBJ2-7	TRBV5-8	ASSLLQGKQY
NA	TRBJ1-2	TRBV5-1	ASSLSTGTRYGYT
NA	TRBJ2-7	TRBV6-2/TRBV6-3	ASSHTYEQY
NA	TRBJ1-4	TRBV5-4	ASSSNLMTGVNEKLF
NA	TRBJ2-3	TRBV7-9	ASSPRYGVDTQY
NA	TRBJ1-1	TRBV7-2	ASSLTKTAGTEAF
NA	TRBJ1-2	TRBV28	ASGATSYT
NA	TRBJ1-2	TRBV12-3/TRBV12-4	ASARSHGDGYT
NA	TRBJ2-2	TRBV5-1	ASSLQGQGRSGELF
NA	TRBJ2-1	TRBV28	ASSFRAKPPHEQF
NA	TRBJ1-2	TRBV9	ASSERTGYGYT
NA	TRBJ2-3	TRBV5-1	ASSDGLAPTDTQY
NA	TRBJ1-4	TRBV5-1	ASREGFNEKLF
NA	TRBJ1-3	TRBV5-1	ASSLAGFSSSGNTIY
NA	TRBJ1-1	TRBV6-5	ASSYSTALNTEAF
NA	TRBJ2-2	TRBV6-2/TRBV6-3	ASSYDGGTSNTGELF
NA	TRBJ1-1	TRBV7-2	ASSPGPKGSRVNTEAF
NA	TRBJ2-7	TRBV3-1/TRBV3-2	ASSQDRGVPSREQY
once	TRBJ1-5	TRBV28	ASSLGRGNQPQH
NA	TRBJ1-6	TRBV27	ASSGLTGRHSPLH
NA	TRBJ1-2	TRBV9	ASSGLQVNSGYT
NA	TRBJ1-2	TRBV7-2	ASSLARNPGQGAGGYT
NA	TRBJ2-1	TRBV27	ASGGLDYNEQF
NA	TRBJ2-5	TRBV29-1	SVGNRDRGSETQY
NA	TRBJ2-2	TRBV30	AWRVGGKETGELF
NA	TRBJ1-3	TRBV24-1	ATSDGQSSGNTIY
few	TRBJ2-7	TRBV3-1/TRBV3-2	ASSQDPYEQY
NA	TRBJ1-3	TRBV3-1/TRBV3-2	ASTTQGSGNTIY
NA	TRBJ1-4	TRBV28	ASGSTGQSNEKLF
NA	TRBJ2-7	TRBV6-5	ASSTYSRDEQY
NA	TRBJ2-4	TRBV4-1	ASSQPAGAENIQY
NA	TRBJ2-7	TRBV19	ASSMSASESHEQY
NA	TRBJ2-7	TRBV3-1/TRBV3-2	ASSQAVGGREQY
NA	TRBJ2-3	TRBV3-1/TRBV3-2	ASSTRLAGGPGTQY
NA	TRBJ1-2	TRBV5-4	ASSTGVYGYT
NA	TRBJ2-1	TRBV28	ASRRPSSYNEQF
NA	TRBJ2-7	TRBV7-9	ASSLAGLYEQY
NA	TRBJ1-3	TRBV28	ASSSMGFSGNTIY
NA	TRBJ2-2	TRBV9	ASSAGRQGRTGELF
NA	TRBJ2-4	TRBV27	ASSGTAPVRNIQY
NA	TRBJ2-2	TRBV5-1	ASSPRTGELF
NA	TRBJ2-3	TRBV28	ASSSRGGTDTQY